Shown below are 23 T cell receptor beta chains from a single sample sequenced in a study of Graves' ophthalmopathy and Graves' hyperthyroidism. Transcripts of RNA were the source for amplifying TCR beta CDR3 regions. HTBI primers primed a first-round RT-PCR, and a second-round multiplex PCR followed. TCRdb fed the multiplex PCR reads into MiXCR, producing one record per CDR3 protein. This table has over 450,000 distinct CDR3 sequences, approximately 14% appearing once. Sequenced sample: blood. These receptors all stem from a woman aged 25-40 years with Graves' ophthalmopathy.

The sample holds a few counts of this clonotype. V usage is TRBV19 and J usage is TRBJ2-2; 10 positions match TRBD2. CDR3 length equals 16 residues. Germline loops: CDR1 LNHDA, CDR2 SQIVND (reference sequence). The V gene end was trimmed by 3 bases and the J gene end by 2 bases; junction bases not matched to a gene: 3. The CDR3 DNA reads as TGTGCCAGTAGTATCCTAGCGGGAGTCAACACCGGGGAGCTGTTTTTT. Protein: CASSILAGVNTGELFF.

This clonotype was seen ten or more times. This chain connects TRBV5-1 to TRBJ2-7; 7 bases align to TRBD1. With 4 bases clipped from V and 2 bases from J, the junction kept 6 bases outside the gene matches. The CDR3 totals 14 residues. Germline V gives CDR1 SGHRS, CDR2 YFSETQ. The CDR3 reads CASSPWDSAYEQYF. The DNA of the CDR3 is TGCGCCAGCAGCCCGTGGGACAGCGCCTACGAGCAGTACTTC.

The chain joins TRBV10-2 to TRBJ2-7; TRBD1 matches 9 bases. Germline V CDR1 and CDR2: WSHSY, SAAADI. The CDR3 is 14 amino acids. J was trimmed by 7 bases and V by 5 bases; bases with no gene match: 9. CDR3 in amino acids: CASSSDRGAWEQYF. The CDR3 DNA is TGCGCCAGCAGTTCGGACAGGGGCGCTTGGGAGCAGTACTTC.

V is TRBV6-1 and J is TRBJ1-5, with TRBD1 matching over 8 bases. This CDR3 comprises 14 residues. J lost 2 bases, V lost 7 bases, and 4 bases had no gene match. The germline gives CDR1 MNHNS, CDR2 SASEGT. Here the CDR3 DNA reads TGTGCCAGCAAGGACAGGGCTGGCAATCAGCCCCAGCATTTT. Its protein product is CASKDRAGNQPQHF.

This clonotype showed up many times. The chain has TRBV6-1 and TRBJ2-7, with TRBD1 matching over 8 bases. The CDR3 contains 19 residues. V shed 7 bases and J 2 bases; nucleotides not matched to a gene: 22. Germline CDR1 reads MNHNS; CDR2 reads SASEGT. CDR3: CASTNALDREVIVAYEQYF. The CDR3 coding sequence is TGTGCCAGCACTAACGCTCTGGACAGGGAGGTTATTGTGGCCTACGAGCAGTACTTC.

There are many counts of this clonotype. The V and J genes are TRBV25-1 and TRBJ1-5; D is unresolved. This CDR3 region has 14 residues. V gave up 4 bases and J gave up 3 bases, with 10 bases separating them. Germline CDR1 is MGHDK and CDR2 is SYGVNS. The CDR3 DNA reads TGTGCCAGCAGTGCCACAGCAAACAATCAGCCCCAGCATTTT. Its protein is CASSATANNQPQHF.

This clonotype was detected ten times or more. J is TRBJ1-6 and V is TRBV12-3 or TRBV12-4, with a weak D call TRBD1 (5 bases). Deletions cut 1 base from V and 9 bases from J, with 10 bases between. This CDR3 is built from 14 residues. CDR3 loop: CASSLGREASPLHF. In DNA form, the CDR3 reads TGTGCCAGCAGTTTAGGCAGGGAGGCTTCACCCCTCCACTTT.

This clonotype was seen repeatedly, ten times or more. The chain has TRBV28 and TRBJ2-7; perhaps TRBD2 as D (5 bases). V lost 3 bases to trimming and J lost 5 bases, with 14 bases between them. The CDR3 sequence is 14 residues long. From germline, CDR1 is MDHEN and CDR2 SYDVKM. As DNA, the CDR3 is TGTGCCAGCAGTTTGCCGGGAACCTACCACGAGCAGTACTTC. Protein product: CASSLPGTYHEQYF.

This clonotype was counted at least ten times. The chain carries TRBV19 and TRBJ1-2, with a weak D call TRBD1 (6 bases). The CDR3 length is 13 residues. The V end was cut by 8 bases, the J end by 5 bases, with 15 bases between. Per germline, CDR1 LNHDA and CDR2 SQIVND (reference sequence). In DNA, the CDR3 is TGTGCCAGTGCCCCCGGGACACCTTATGGCTACACCTTC. Translated, it gives CASAPGTPYGYTF.

This clonotype was seen more than once but under ten times. The chain has TRBV7-9 and TRBJ2-7; TRBD1 is a possible D gene (6 bases). Trimming left V 5 bases short and J 2 bases short, with 16 bases between. Germline assignment: CDR1 SEHNR and CDR2 FQNEAQ (reference sequence). The CDR3 sequence is 15 residues long. The CDR3 DNA is TGTGCCAGCAGCCCAAGGGACACCTCACCCTACGAGCAGTACTTC. As protein: CASSPRDTSPYEQYF.

This chain links TRBV28 with TRBJ2-7; 9 bases align to TRBD1. CDR1 and CDR2 from the germline V gene are MDHEN and SYDVKM. V was clipped by 5 bases and J by 5 bases; unmatched bases: 4. The CDR3 length is 13 residues. DNA of the CDR3: TGTGCCAGCAGTATCCGGGACAGGGACGAGCAGTACTTC. Translated: CASSIRDRDEQYF.

This chain uses TRBV11-3 with TRBJ1-6, with 7 bases that match TRBD1. Germline V gene data show CDR1 as SGHNT and CDR2 as YENEEA. The CDR3 is 16 amino acids. The V gene end was trimmed by 3 bases and the J gene end by 7 bases; junction bases not matched to a gene: 9. The CDR3 here is CASSFQGGASNSPLHF. The CDR3 nucleotides read TGTGCCAGCAGCTTTCAGGGGGGCGCAAGCAATTCACCCCTCCACTTT.

This clonotype was seen at least ten times. The V gene is TRBV27, the J gene TRBJ2-7, with 9 bases identical to TRBD2. V lost 8 bases, J lost 1 base, and 15 bases stayed unmatched. Germline V lookup: CDR1 MNHEY, CDR2 SMNVEV (reference sequence). The CDR3 extends over 17 amino acids. DNA for the CDR3: TGTGCCAGCGGTCCCGGGGGGGTAGCGGGAGAGTCCTACGAGCAGTACTTC. This gives the protein CASGPGGVAGESYEQYF.

The chain recombines TRBV12-3 or TRBV12-4 with TRBJ2-5; D could derive from TRBD1 or TRBD2 (6 bases each). The length of the CDR3 is 16 residues. Deletions cut 3 bases from V and 1 base from J, with 15 bases between. The CDR3 reads CASSFDGGVGQETQYF. Written as DNA, the CDR3 is TGTGCCAGCAGTTTTGACGGGGGCGTCGGCCAAGAGACCCAGTACTTC.

This clonotype has a count of ten or more. The chain recombines TRBV7-3 with TRBJ2-7, with a possible D match to TRBD2 (5 bases). The CDR3 sequence is 14 residues long. In germline, CDR1 is SGHTA, CDR2 FQGTGA. V was cut by 2 bases and J by 2 bases, with 10 bases left in between. CDR3 in DNA: TGTGCCAGCAGCTTAGAGCGGAGAACCTACGAGCAGTACTTC. Its translation is CASSLERRTYEQYF.

This clonotype appeared many times. The chain uses TRBV6-1 and TRBJ2-7; a weak D match, TRBD1 (5 bases). The germline gives CDR1 MNHNS, CDR2 SASEGT. The CDR3 is 12 residues long. Trimming stripped 8 bases from V and 0 bases from J, with 8 bases between. For the CDR3, the DNA is TGTGCCAGCCACAGGTTCTCCTACGAGCAGTACTTC. The encoded protein is CASHRFSYEQYF.

This clonotype was counted between two and nine times. The gene calls are TRBV29-1 and TRBJ1-1, with D possibly being TRBD1 (5 bases). The CDR3 extends over 14 amino acids. V was pared by 6 bases and J by 1 base, with 15 bases between. Germline CDR1 and CDR2: SQVTM and ANQGSEA. CDR3 amino acids: CSVPTAQGNTEAFF. CDR3 nucleotide sequence: TGCAGCGTCCCCACGGCCCAGGGGAACACTGAAGCTTTCTTT.

This clonotype was recorded many times. CDR3 region: CSARGSHQETQYF. CDR3 coding DNA: TGCAGTGCTAGGGGCAGCCACCAAGAGACCCAGTACTTC. The chain carries TRBV20-1 and TRBJ2-5, with unresolved D. The germline V gene has CDR1 DFQATT and CDR2 SNEGSKA (reference sequence). V was clipped by 3 bases and J by 0 bases, with 8 bases between them. This CDR3 comprises 13 residues.

For this clonotype: One base away lies a much larger clone, so this may be a sequencing read error. The CDR3 bases are TGTGCCAGCAGCCAAGTAAATACTGGGGAGGAATCTTTCTTT. Protein product: CASSQVNTGEESFF. The V gene is TRBV4-2, the J gene TRBJ1-1; D is undetermined. Germline lookup yields CDR1 LGHNA and CDR2 YNFKEQ. There are 14 residues in the CDR3. V shed 1 base and J shed 12 bases, with 18 bases lying between them.

This clonotype was detected ten times or more. The chain recombines TRBV29-1 with TRBJ2-7; D unresolved. The CDR3 extends over 13 amino acids. V was shortened by 5 bases and J by 1 base, with 12 bases between the two germline ends. Germline V CDR1 and CDR2: SQVTM, ANQGSEA. The CDR3 coding sequence is TGCAGCGTTCGGACCAGGTTATCCTACGAGCAGTACTTC. Translating gives CSVRTRLSYEQYF.

This clonotype was counted at least ten times. V is TRBV29-1 and J is TRBJ2-5; 10 bases agree with TRBD2. Germline CDR1 is SQVTM and CDR2 is ANQGSEA. Germline trimming cut 3 bases from V and 3 bases from J; bases unmatched to any gene: 10. This CDR3 has 16 amino acids. CDR3 amino acids: CSVESPLAGKEETQYF. The CDR3 DNA is TGCAGCGTTGAGAGTCCACTAGCGGGAAAGGAAGAGACCCAGTACTTC.

As DNA, the CDR3 is TGTGCCAGTGCCAGGTTGAACACTGAAGCTTTCTTT. This encodes CASARLNTEAFF. V usage is TRBV12-3 or TRBV12-4 and J usage is TRBJ1-1; D not certain. V shed 9 bases and J shed 0 bases, with 8 bases lying between them. This CDR3 has 12 amino acids.

In its sample, this clonotype was seen many times. This chain links TRBV6-5 with TRBJ2-2; D remains unclear. V lost 0 bases and J lost 8, with 13 bases in between. Germline lookup yields CDR1 MNHEY and CDR2 SVGAGI. The CDR3 spans 15 residues. CDR3 residues: CASSYSTTSGGELFF. In DNA form, the CDR3 reads TGTGCCAGCAGTTACTCGACGACTTCGGGTGGGGAGCTGTTTTTT.